This T cell receptor beta chain was captured by sequencing in a study of CD4 T cells in relation to SARS-CoV-2 and coronaviruses. Study at large: TCR beta CDR3s were sequenced after roughly nine-day antigen culture of PBMCs.

J lost 0 bases, V lost 6 bases, and 10 bases had no gene match. The CDR3 is made up of 17 amino acids. Germline V CDR1 and CDR2: SNHLY, FYNNEI. A note on this clone: Its antigen is still unknown.

Here immunoSEQ multiplex PCR was the method, and the copy in TCRdb shows in-frame clones only, minus some. The sample yields more than 15,000 clones, approximately 80% seen once. Unexposed donor CD4+ T cells date from 2011-2018, before the COVID-19 pandemic. Isolation of CD4+ T cells took place after around eleven days in culture. The receptor comes from a human donor in good health. The chain is built from TRBV2 and TRBJ1-3; 8 bases line up with TRBD1. The sample taken for sequencing was CD4+ T cells from PBMCs, cultured in vitro. The CDR3 coding sequence is TGTGCCAGCAGCCTGGACAGGGCTTTCTCCTCTGGAAACACCATATATTTT. This codes for CASSLDRAFSSGNTIYF.